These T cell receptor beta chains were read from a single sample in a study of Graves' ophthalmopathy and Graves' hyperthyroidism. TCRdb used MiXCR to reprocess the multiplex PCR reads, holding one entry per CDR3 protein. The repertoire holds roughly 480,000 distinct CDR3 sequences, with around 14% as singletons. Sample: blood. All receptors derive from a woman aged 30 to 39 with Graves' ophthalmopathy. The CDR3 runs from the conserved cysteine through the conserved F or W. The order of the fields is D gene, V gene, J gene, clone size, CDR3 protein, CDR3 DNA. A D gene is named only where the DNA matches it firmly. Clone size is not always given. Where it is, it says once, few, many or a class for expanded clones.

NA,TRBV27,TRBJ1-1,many,CASSSNLNTEAFF,TGTGCCAGCAGTAGCAATTTGAACACTGAAGCTTTCTTT
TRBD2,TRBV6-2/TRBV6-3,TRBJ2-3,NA,CASSYTGGAGADTQYF,TGTGCCAGCAGTTACACCGGGGGGGCCGGAGCAGATACGCAGTATTTT
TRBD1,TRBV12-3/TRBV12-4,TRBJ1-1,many,CASSPTGGDTEAFF,TGTGCCAGCAGCCCCACAGGGGGGGACACTGAAGCTTTCTTT
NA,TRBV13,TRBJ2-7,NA,CASSPSDFSYEQYF,TGTGCCAGCAGCCCTAGCGACTTCTCCTACGAGCAGTACTTC
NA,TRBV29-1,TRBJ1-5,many,CSVGENIKQPQHF,TGCAGCGTCGGTGAAAATATTAAGCAGCCCCAGCATTTT
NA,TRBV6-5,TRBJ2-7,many,CASSYSEGAETREQYF,TGTGCCAGCAGCTACTCGGAGGGGGCAGAGACTAGAGAGCAGTACTTC
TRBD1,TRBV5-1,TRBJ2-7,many,CASSLAGGREQYF,TGCGCCAGCAGCTTGGCAGGGGGCCGTGAGCAGTACTTC
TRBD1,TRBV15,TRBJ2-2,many,CATSTGGVDTGELFF,TGTGCCACCAGCACAGGGGGCGTCGACACCGGGGAGCTGTTTTTT
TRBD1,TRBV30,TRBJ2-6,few,CAWEGTGTESSGANVLTF,TGTGCCTGGGAGGGGACCGGGACAGAAAGCTCTGGGGCCAACGTCCTGACTTTC
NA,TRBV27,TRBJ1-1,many,CASGPGSSNTEAFF,TGTGCCAGCGGCCCTGGTTCCTCGAACACTGAAGCTTTCTTT
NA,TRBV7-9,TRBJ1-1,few,CASSLARGPAFF,TGTGCCAGCAGCTTAGCACGGGGGCCCGCTTTCTTT
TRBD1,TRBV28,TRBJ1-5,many,CASSPPRQGARSNQPQHF,TGTGCCAGCAGCCCCCCGAGACAGGGGGCTAGGAGCAATCAGCCCCAGCATTTT
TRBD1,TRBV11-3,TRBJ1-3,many,CASSGPGTGWGNTIYF,TGTGCCAGCAGCGGACCCGGGACAGGGTGGGGAAACACCATATATTTT
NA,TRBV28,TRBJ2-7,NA,CASSRWDFITRIPSYEQYF,TGTGCCAGCAGTAGATGGGACTTCATCACCCGCATCCCCTCCTACGAGCAGTACTTC
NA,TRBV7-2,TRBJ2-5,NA,CASSFTPQETQYF,TGTGCCAGCAGCTTTACCCCCCAAGAGACCCAGTACTTC
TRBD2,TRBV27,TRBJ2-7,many,CASSPQTSGNTEQYF,TGTGCCAGCAGTCCTCAGACTAGCGGGAACACCGAGCAGTACTTC
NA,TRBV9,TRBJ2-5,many,CASSSNRGHSPETQYF,TGTGCCAGCAGCTCCAACCGAGGGCATTCCCCCGAGACCCAGTACTTC
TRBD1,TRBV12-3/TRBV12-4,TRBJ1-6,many,CASTRTGILGSPLHF,TGTGCCAGCACCCGGACAGGGATTTTAGGTTCACCCCTCCACTTT
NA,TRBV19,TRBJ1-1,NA,CASSTGLRDTEAFF,TGTGCCAGTAGTACCGGACTTAGGGACACTGAAGCTTTCTTT
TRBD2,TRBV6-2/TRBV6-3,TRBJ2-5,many,CASSYAGGEVETQYF,TGTGCCAGCAGTTACGCGGGAGGGGAGGTGGAGACCCAGTACTTC
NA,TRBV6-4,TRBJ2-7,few,CASSDSTWTPPSPLYEQYF,TGTGCCAGCAGTGACTCAACCTGGACGCCCCCTTCCCCACTTTACGAGCAGTACTTC
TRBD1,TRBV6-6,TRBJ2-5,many,CASNQPGQGKETQYF,TGTGCCAGCAATCAACCGGGACAGGGGAAAGAGACCCAGTACTTC
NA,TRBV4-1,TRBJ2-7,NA,CASSQRDAYEQYF,TGCGCCAGCAGCCAACGGGACGCCTACGAGCAGTACTTC
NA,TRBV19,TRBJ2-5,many,CASSPTSVQETQYF,TGTGCCAGTAGCCCCACGTCGGTTCAAGAGACCCAGTACTTC
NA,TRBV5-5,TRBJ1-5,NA,CASSKDAYQPQHF,TGTGCCAGCAGCAAGGACGCTTATCAGCCCCAGCATTTT
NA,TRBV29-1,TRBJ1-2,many,CSVPRGDYGYTF,TGCAGCGTACCCCGGGGGGACTATGGCTACACCTTC
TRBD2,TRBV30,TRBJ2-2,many,CAWLAGGLNTGELFF,TGTGCCTGGCTAGCGGGGGGTCTGAACACCGGGGAGCTGTTTTTT
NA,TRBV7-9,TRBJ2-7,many,CASSLYLGPYEQYF,TGTGCCAGCAGCTTATACCTGGGCCCCTACGAGCAGTACTTC
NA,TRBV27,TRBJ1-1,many,CASSLLGRGNTEAFF,TGTGCCAGCAGTTTGCTTGGACGGGGAAACACTGAAGCTTTCTTT
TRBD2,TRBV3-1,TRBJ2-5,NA,CASSPLPSGRARETQYF,TGTGCCAGCAGCCCTCTCCCTAGCGGGAGGGCCCGGGAGACCCAGTACTTC
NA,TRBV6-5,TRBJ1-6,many,CASSYSGDWYSPLHF,TGTGCCAGCAGTTACTCGGGGGATTGGTATTCACCCCTCCACTTT
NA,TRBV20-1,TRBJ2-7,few,CSIGQPAVYEQYF,TGCAGTATAGGACAGCCGGCGGTGTACGAGCAGTACTTC
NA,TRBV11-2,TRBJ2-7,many,CASNGYGVGYEQYF,TGTGCCAGCAACGGTTATGGGGTGGGGTACGAGCAGTACTTC
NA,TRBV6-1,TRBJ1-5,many,CASSPQVDQPQHF,TGTGCCAGCAGTCCACAAGTAGATCAGCCCCAGCATTTT
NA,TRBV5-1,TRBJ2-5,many,CASSLGESSSWETQYF,TGCGCCAGCAGCCTTGGGGAATCGTCGTCGTGGGAGACCCAGTACTTC
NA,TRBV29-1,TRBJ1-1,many,CSVEWGDTEAFF,TGCAGCGTTGAATGGGGGGACACTGAAGCTTTCTTT
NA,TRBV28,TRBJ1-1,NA,CASTDWRHTEAFF,TGTGCCAGCACTGACTGGCGGCACACTGAAGCTTTCTTT
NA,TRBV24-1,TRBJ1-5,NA,CATRNVGIDQPQHF,TGTGCCACCAGAAACGTGGGCATCGATCAGCCCCAGCATTTT
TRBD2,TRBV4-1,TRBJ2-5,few,CASSQEIAGGPETQYF,TGCGCCAGCAGCCAAGAGATTGCGGGGGGGCCAGAGACCCAGTACTTC
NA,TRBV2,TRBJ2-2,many,CASSEKGTGELFF,TGTGCCAGCAGTGAAAAGGGAACTGGGGAGCTGTTTTTT